A selection of T cell receptor beta chains follows, all from one sample in a study of shared clonotypes between healthy human individuals. Produced via immunoSEQ multiplex PCR; TCRdb's table is partial and in-frame only. The sample records roughly 1.5 million clones, around 98% being singletons. Sequenced material: naive CD4+ T cells sorted from blood. The receptor source for this set is a man between 25 and 39 years old in good health. Both conserved end residues are part of each CDR3. Fields, in order: CDR3 DNA, CDR3 protein, V gene, clone size, D gene, J gene. D genes are given only for firm matches. The size of a clone is reported for some rows only, either as once, few or many, or as a class for expanded clones.

DNA: TGCGCCAGCAGCTCCGGAGAGATTTCCTACGAGCAGTACTTC; CDR3: CASSSGEISYEQYF; V: TRBV5-1; size: NA; D: NA; J: TRBJ2-7
DNA: TGTGCCTGGGCGAACAGGGAAGATACGCAGTATTTT; CDR3: CAWANREDTQYF; V: TRBV30; size: NA; D: NA; J: TRBJ2-3
DNA: TGTGCCAGCAAGACTCTTGAAGATACGCAGTATTTT; CDR3: CASKTLEDTQYF; V: TRBV27; size: NA; D: NA; J: TRBJ2-3
DNA: TGTGCCAGCAGCTTGACGGGGACTAGCGGCTTCTACGAGCAGTACTTC; CDR3: CASSLTGTSGFYEQYF; V: TRBV7-8; size: once; D: TRBD2; J: TRBJ2-7
DNA: TGTGCCAGCAGCGTAGGCGGGAGTAGCCACGAGCAGTACTTC; CDR3: CASSVGGSSHEQYF; V: TRBV9; size: NA; D: TRBD2; J: TRBJ2-7
DNA: TGTGCCACCAGCAGAAGTACGGGACAGGGGTTATATGGCTACACCTTC; CDR3: CATSRSTGQGLYGYTF; V: TRBV15; size: once; D: TRBD1; J: TRBJ1-2
DNA: TGTGCCAGCAGCGTAGAACTAGCGGGGACAGATACGCAGTATTTT; CDR3: CASSVELAGTDTQYF; V: TRBV9; size: once; D: TRBD2; J: TRBJ2-3
DNA: TGCGCCAGCAGCCAAGAATGGGGGAGCAATCAGCCCCAGCATTTT; CDR3: CASSQEWGSNQPQHF; V: TRBV4-3; size: NA; D: NA; J: TRBJ1-5
DNA: TGTGCCAGCAGCAAAGGGTCAGCGGGAGGGCCTTGCGAGCAGTACTTC; CDR3: CASSKGSAGGPCEQYF; V: TRBV21-1; size: NA; D: NA; J: TRBJ2-7
DNA: TGCGCCAGCAGCCCGGGACAGGGGGCCACTGAAGCTTTCTTT; CDR3: CASSPGQGATEAFF; V: TRBV5-1; size: once; D: TRBD1; J: TRBJ1-1
DNA: TGCAGCGTTGAAGCGAGGGTGCATAGGGAGACCCAGTACTTC; CDR3: CSVEARVHRETQYF; V: TRBV29-1; size: NA; D: NA; J: TRBJ2-5
DNA: TGTGCCAGCAGTGAAAGGATGAGCGGGCGCTATAGCAATCAGCCCCAGCATTTT; CDR3: CASSERMSGRYSNQPQHF; V: TRBV2; size: NA; D: NA; J: TRBJ1-5
DNA: TGTGCCAGCAGCGTCAACAGGGGTAGCTATGGCTACACCTTC; CDR3: CASSVNRGSYGYTF; V: TRBV7-8; size: NA; D: TRBD1; J: TRBJ1-2
DNA: TGTGCCACCAGCAGAGAATCAGGTCCGCCCCAGCATTTT; CDR3: CATSRESGPPQHF; V: TRBV15; size: NA; D: NA; J: TRBJ1-5
DNA: TGTGCCAGCAGCTTGGTGGGGCCAGGCGCCACCTACGAGCAGTACTTC; CDR3: CASSLVGPGATYEQYF; V: TRBV5-4; size: NA; D: NA; J: TRBJ2-7
DNA: TGTGCCAGCAGCGCGCAGGGAACCACAGATACGCAGTATTTT; CDR3: CASSAQGTTDTQYF; V: TRBV2; size: once; D: NA; J: TRBJ2-3
DNA: TGTGCCATCAGTCCTGTGCAGGGGCTCACTGAAGCTTTCTTT; CDR3: CAISPVQGLTEAFF; V: TRBV10-3; size: NA; D: NA; J: TRBJ1-1
DNA: TGTGCCAGCAGCACGACACCGAACTATGGCTACACCTTC; CDR3: CASSTTPNYGYTF; V: TRBV2; size: few; D: NA; J: TRBJ1-2